Below, 18 T cell receptor beta chains from the same sample are listed, as sequenced in a study of T cells in localized non-small cell lung cancer. Sequencing used immunoSEQ multiplex PCR; TCRdb keeps in-frame clones, though not all of them. This table holds approximately 150,000 clones, 89% found once. The sequencing used peripheral blood, collected before any cancer treatment. The receptors originated from a female donor at least 60 years old with stage I lung adenocarcinoma.

The rearrangement uses TRBV2 and TRBJ2-7; 7 positions match TRBD2. This CDR3 has 15 residues. Germline lookup yields CDR1 SNHLY and CDR2 FYNNEI. Germline trimming cut 5 bases from V and 4 bases from J; bases unmatched to any gene: 11. CDR3 DNA: TGTGCCAGCAGTTCCCGCAGACTAGCACGGTACGAGCAGTACTTC. This sequence encodes CASSSRRLARYEQYF.

The J gene is TRBJ1-2, the V gene TRBV9; no clear D gene. Per germline, CDR1 SGDLS and CDR2 YYNGEE. The CDR3 contains 17 residues. V lost 3 bases to trimming and J lost 2 bases, with 20 bases between them. The CDR3 sequence is CASSDSGSRLANYGYTF. The CDR3 region has the DNA TGTGCCAGCAGCGACTCCGGGAGCCGGCTAGCGAACTATGGCTACACCTTC.

This chain connects TRBV15 to TRBJ2-5, with D possibly matching TRBD1 (5 bases). The CDR3 length is 15 residues. Germline CDR1 and CDR2: LNHNV and YYDKDF (reference sequence). V shed 5 bases and J shed 4 bases, with 17 bases lying between them. As DNA, the CDR3 is TGTGCCACCAGCGTCCAAGTAACAGGTTCAGAGACCCAGTACTTC. Protein sequence: CATSVQVTGSETQYF. The full variable domain, its missing parts supplied by reference TRBV15 and TRBJ2-5, is DAMVIQNPRYQVTQFGKPVTLSCSQTLNHNVMYWYQQKSSQAPKLLFHYYDKDFNNEADTPDNFQSRRPNTSFCFLDIRSPGLGDTAMYLCATSVQVTGSETQYFGPGTRLLVL.

The chain uses TRBV6-5 and TRBJ1-1; no clear D. V gave up 6 bases and J gave up 5 bases, with 19 bases separating them. CDR1 MNHEY and CDR2 SVGAGI come from the germline V gene. The CDR3 sequence is 15 residues long. CDR3 in amino acids: CASRPPRLRETEAFF. For the CDR3, the DNA is TGTGCCAGCAGACCCCCCAGGTTAAGGGAAACTGAAGCTTTCTTT.

This chain links TRBV7-8 with TRBJ1-4; D gene unclear. Germline loops: CDR1 SGHVS, CDR2 FQNEAQ. V gave up 1 base and J gave up 4 bases, with 10 bases separating them. This CDR3 is 15 amino acids long. CDR3 sequence reads: CASSLVMALNEKLFF. DNA for the CDR3: TGTGCCAGCAGCTTAGTTATGGCCCTTAATGAAAAACTGTTTTTT.

The chain employs TRBV27 and TRBJ1-5, with 8 bases identical to TRBD1. Losses at the gene ends were 1 base for V and 2 bases for J; bases not matched to a gene: 10. Germline V CDR1 and CDR2: MNHEY, SMNVEV (reference sequence). The CDR3 spans 18 residues. The CDR3 here is CASSLWAGGIGGNQPQHF. Written as DNA, the CDR3 is TGTGCCAGCAGTTTATGGGCAGGGGGCATCGGTGGCAATCAGCCCCAGCATTTT.

The chain links TRBV28 to TRBJ2-6, with TRBD1 as a possible D gene (6 bases). V gave up 6 bases and J gave up 0 bases, with 15 bases separating them. Germline V gives CDR1 MDHEN, CDR2 SYDVKM. CDR3 length equals 17 residues. The chain's CDR3 is CASSLTGILSGANVLTF. The DNA of the CDR3 is TGTGCCAGCAGCCTAACAGGGATACTCTCTGGGGCCAACGTCCTGACTTTC.

The chain's CDR3 is CASSDVDRAGETQYF. For the CDR3, the DNA is TGTGCCAGCAGTGATGTGGACAGGGCGGGCGAGACCCAGTACTTC. The chain recombines TRBV6-1 with TRBJ2-5; 8 bases fit TRBD1. Trimming at V came to 3 bases and at J to 5 bases, leaving 8 bases not matched to a gene. The V gene's germline CDR1 is MNHNS and CDR2 SASEGT. This CDR3 has 15 residues.

The table lists this clone with a few counts. The rearrangement uses TRBV28 and TRBJ2-7; no clear D gene. This CDR3 has 10 residues. The V end lost 10 bases, the J end lost 2 bases, and 6 bases lay between the germline ends. Germline V gene lookup returns CDR1 MDHEN and CDR2 SYDVKM. CDR3 in DNA: TGTGCCACAAAAGCCTACGAGCAGTACTTC. Amino acids: CATKAYEQYF. Full variable domain (outside the CDR3, taken from reference TRBV28 and TRBJ2-7): DVKVTQSSRYLVKRTGEKVFLECVQDMDHENMFWYRQDPGLGLRLIYFSYDVKMKEKGDIPEGYSVSREKKERFSLILESASTNQTSMYLCATKAYEQYFGPGTRLTVT.

The chain is built from TRBV6-5 and TRBJ2-1, with 8 nucleotides matching TRBD1. The V gene end was trimmed by 2 bases and the J gene end by 6 bases; junction bases not matched to a gene: 6. Germline CDR1 and CDR2: MNHEY and SVGAGI. This CDR3 comprises 15 residues. The CDR3 here is CASSYGRGQGNEQFF. The DNA for the CDR3 is TGTGCCAGCAGTTACGGCAGGGGGCAAGGCAATGAGCAGTTCTTC.

The chain links TRBV7-8 to TRBJ2-1; 12 bases map to TRBD2. The CDR3 is 15 amino acids. The germline V gene has CDR1 SGHVS and CDR2 FQNEAQ. With V trimmed by 6 bases and J by 9 bases, 9 bases remained unmatched. The CDR3 nucleotides are TGTGCCAGCAGTTCCACTAGCGGGAGGCAGTTTGAGCAGTTCTTC. Its protein product is CASSSTSGRQFEQFF.

The chain couples TRBV11-2 to TRBJ2-3, with D perhaps matching TRBD1 or TRBD2 (5 bases each). V was cut by 4 bases and J by 6 bases, with 17 bases left in between. CDR1 is SGHAT and CDR2 is FQNNGV in the germline V gene. CDR3 length: 15 residues. The CDR3 spells CASSSGTGFRDTQYF. The CDR3 coding sequence is TGTGCCAGCAGCTCCGGGACGGGATTCAGGGATACGCAGTATTTT.

The CDR3 loop is CASKTTTNEKLFF. DNA of the CDR3: TGTGCCAGCAAGACAACAACTAATGAAAAACTGTTTTTT. J is TRBJ1-4 and V is TRBV2; no clear D. The V and J ends lost 7 bases and 0 bases respectively, with 6 bases between them. The length of the CDR3 is 13 residues. Germline values: CDR1 SNHLY, CDR2 FYNNEI. Filled out from reference TRBV2 and TRBJ1-4, the complete variable domain reads EPEVTQTPSHQVTQMGQEVILRCVPISNHLYFYWYRQILGQKVEFLVSFYNNEISEKSEIFDDQFSVERPDGSNFTLKIRSTKLEDSAMYFCASKTTTNEKLFFGSGTQLSVL.

The chain joins TRBV7-3 to TRBJ2-5; D uncertain. Germline V lookup: CDR1 SGHTA, CDR2 FQGTGA. This CDR3 has 14 amino acids. The ends were cut back, 5 bases at V and 7 bases at J, with 17 bases in the middle. CDR3 protein: CASSPGSTPGTQYF. The CDR3 nucleotides are TGTGCCAGCAGCCCCGGTAGCACCCCGGGGACCCAGTACTTC.

The chain links TRBV19 to TRBJ1-4; D unclear. With 4 bases removed from V and 4 bases from J, the gap between germline ends came to 7 bases. The V gene's germline CDR1 is LNHDA and CDR2 SQIVND (reference sequence). There are 13 residues in the CDR3. The CDR3 loop is CASSTMVNEKLFF. As DNA, the CDR3 is TGTGCCAGTAGTACTATGGTTAATGAAAAACTGTTTTTT.

The chain joins TRBV27 to TRBJ1-2, with D maybe TRBD1 (6 bases). The germline CDR1 and CDR2 sequences are MNHEY and SMNVEV (reference sequence). Trimming took off 6 bases at V and 7 bases at J, with 15 bases between the two ends. The CDR3 length is 13 residues. The CDR3 DNA sequence: TGTGCCAGCAGCCTGAACAGGGCGGCTGGCTACACCTTC. Translation gives CASSLNRAAGYTF.

The J gene is TRBJ2-2, the V gene TRBV28; no firm D call. The CDR3 is 12 amino acids. V shed 2 bases and J shed 6 bases, with 4 bases lying between them. The V gene's germline CDR1 is MDHEN and CDR2 SYDVKM. The CDR3: CASSLLPGELFF. The CDR3 bases are TGTGCCAGCAGTTTACTACCCGGGGAGCTGTTTTTT.

This chain's CDR3 is CASSFRRTSGPSTDTQYF. CDR3 nucleotide sequence: TGTGCCAGCAGTTTCCGCCGGACTAGCGGACCTAGCACAGATACGCAGTATTTT. The chain carries TRBV27 and TRBJ2-3; 10 nucleotides line up with TRBD2. Germline values: CDR1 MNHEY, CDR2 SMNVEV (reference sequence). The CDR3 has 18 amino acids. J gave up 0 bases and V 3 bases, and 9 bases lay outside the gene matches.